The clone carrying this TCR beta chain showed up many times. This sample was included in a study of early T cells in non-severe SARS-CoV-2 infection. Study-level information: Chains were not paired, and sequencing was done on bulk RNA from unsorted whole blood.

Trimming stripped 5 bases from V and 3 bases from J, with 13 bases between. The germline V gene encodes CDR1 SQVTM and CDR2 ANQGSEA. The CDR3 covers 14 residues. Unique molecular identifiers (one per individual cDNA molecule) were attached. TCRdb redid the calling of the 5' RACE reads with MiXCR, one entry per CDR3 protein. The data contain about 55,000 distinct CDR3 sequences, about 7.1% of them singletons. Sequences were derived from whole blood, sampled at baseline. This rearrangement joins TRBV29-1 to TRBJ1-4; D not resolved. The sequence was collected from an adult who was a healthcare worker with PCR-confirmed SARS-CoV-2 infection or an uninfected control (not recorded which). This chain's CDR3 is CSVFKSESNEKLFF. The CDR3 DNA is TGCAGCGTTTTCAAGTCGGAATCTAATGAAAAACTGTTTTTT.